This TCR beta chain derives from a study of T-cell reconstitution after alpha-beta-depleted transplantation in children. The V end was cut by 4 bases, the J end by 8 bases, with 20 bases between. The germline V gene has CDR1 LGHDT and CDR2 YNNKEL (reference sequence). This CDR3 is 15 amino acids long. Preparation of the TCRbeta library involved a method that used unique molecular identifiers. MiXCR was run by TCRdb on the PCR reads, yielding one entry per CDR3 protein. Among about 460,000 distinct CDR3 sequences listed, about an eighth were seen once. Sequencing used PBMCs, mostly from graft donor cells, obtained 180 days after TCRalphabeta/CD19-depleted stem cell transplant. The receptor was derived from a female patient aged 2-15 years who had a stem cell transplant for aplastic anemia, so the T cells may come from the graft donor. This chain connects TRBV3-1 to TRBJ1-2; tentative D call: TRBD1 (5 bases). The CDR3 region has the DNA TGTGCCAGCAGCCCCCCTCGGGACGCTTTAAAGGGCTACACCTTC. Amino acid sequence: CASSPPRDALKGYTF.